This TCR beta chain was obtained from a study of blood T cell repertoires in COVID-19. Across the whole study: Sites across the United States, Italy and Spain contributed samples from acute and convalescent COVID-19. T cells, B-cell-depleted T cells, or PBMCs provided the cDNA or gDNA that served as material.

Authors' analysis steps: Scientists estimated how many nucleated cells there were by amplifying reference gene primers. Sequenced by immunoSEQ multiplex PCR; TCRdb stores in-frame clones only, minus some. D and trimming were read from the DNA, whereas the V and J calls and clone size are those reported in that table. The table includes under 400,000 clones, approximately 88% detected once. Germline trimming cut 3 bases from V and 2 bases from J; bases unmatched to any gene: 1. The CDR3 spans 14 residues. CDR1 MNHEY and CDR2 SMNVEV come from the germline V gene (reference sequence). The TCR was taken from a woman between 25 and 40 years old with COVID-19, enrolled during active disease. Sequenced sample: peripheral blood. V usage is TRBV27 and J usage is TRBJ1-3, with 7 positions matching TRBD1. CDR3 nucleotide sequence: TGTGCCAGCAGTTTGACAGGGACTGGAAACACCATATATTTT. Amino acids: CASSLTGTGNTIYF.